This is a list of T cell receptor beta chains from one sample in a study of blood T cell repertoires in COVID-19. Only in-frame clones appear in the TCRdb table, and some are missing; sequencing was by immunoSEQ multiplex PCR. The sample contains 200,000 to 300,000 clones, roughly 76% of which appear only once. Sequencing input: peripheral blood. These TCRs come from a woman of 80 years or more with COVID-19, enrolled during active disease. The CDR3 runs from the conserved cysteine through the conserved F or W.

V gene: TRBV2; J gene: TRBJ2-5; CDR3 length: 13; CDR3 protein: CASTRLAGETQYF
V gene: TRBV7-3; J gene: TRBJ2-3; CDR3 length: 12; CDR3 protein: CASSSGTDTQYF
V gene: TRBV30; J gene: TRBJ2-3; CDR3 length: 15; CDR3 protein: CAWSERGASTDTQYF
V gene: TRBV4-1; J gene: TRBJ1-2; CDR3 length: 14; CDR3 protein: CASSQGLPGYGYTF
V gene: TRBV4-1; J gene: TRBJ2-7; CDR3 length: 14; CDR3 protein: CASSHGQGTYEQYF
V gene: TRBV29-1; J gene: TRBJ2-5; CDR3 length: 14; CDR3 protein: CSVEDLRTAVPQYF
V gene: TRBV5-1; J gene: TRBJ2-7; CDR3 length: 14; CDR3 protein: CASSSRTSGIEQYF
V gene: TRBV5-4; J gene: TRBJ2-1; CDR3 length: 17; CDR3 protein: CASRGGLAVSSYNEQFF
V gene: TRBV5-1; J gene: TRBJ2-1; CDR3 length: 14; CDR3 protein: CASSSPTGRGEQFF
V gene: TRBV7-9; J gene: TRBJ1-2; CDR3 length: 12; CDR3 protein: CASSFGGGGYTF
V gene: TRBV7-3; J gene: TRBJ1-1; CDR3 length: 13; CDR3 protein: CASSQRGSTEAFF
V gene: TRBV3-1/TRBV3-2; J gene: TRBJ2-1; CDR3 length: 12; CDR3 protein: CASSQSYNEQFF